A selection of T cell receptor beta chains follows, all from one sample in a study of shared clonotypes between healthy human individuals. Profiling relied on immunoSEQ multiplex PCR, and the TCRdb table lists in-frame clones only, not all of them. The table shows some 360,000 clones, with roughly 80% occurring only once. Specimen: memory CD4+ T cells sorted from blood. Receptors originate from a man aged 25-45 years in good health. Both conserved end residues are part of each CDR3. Fields, in order: J gene, clone size, D gene, V gene, CDR3 protein, CDR3 DNA. A D gene is named only where the DNA matches it firmly. Only part of the rows carry a size: once, few, many, or a class if the clone is expanded.

J: TRBJ2-3
size: .
D: TRBD2
V: TRBV19
CDR3: CASSLTGTSGTDTQYF
DNA: TGTGCCAGTAGCTTAACCGGGACTAGCGGGACTGATACGCAGTATTTT

J: TRBJ2-1
size: .
D: TRBD2
V: TRBV14
CDR3: CASSQGALRVGAGAYNEQFF
DNA: TGTGCCAGCAGCCAAGGGGCTCTACGGGTCGGTGCGGGAGCCTACAATGAGCAGTTCTTC

J: TRBJ2-1
size: few
D: .
V: TRBV27
CDR3: CASKLWGRTPSSYNEQFF
DNA: TGTGCCAGCAAACTATGGGGGCGGACCCCTAGCTCCTACAATGAGCAGTTCTTC

J: TRBJ1-4
size: .
D: TRBD1
V: TRBV7-9
CDR3: CATPGQGATNEKLFF
DNA: TGTGCCACGCCGGGACAGGGGGCAACTAATGAAAAACTGTTTTTT

J: TRBJ2-1
size: many
D: TRBD1
V: TRBV27
CDR3: CASSPLGPGGQFF
DNA: TGTGCCAGCAGTCCCCTAGGCCCAGGGGGGCAGTTCTTC

J: TRBJ1-1
size: .
D: .
V: TRBV29-1
CDR3: CSLGVGNTEAFF
DNA: TGCAGCTTAGGGGTTGGGAACACTGAAGCTTTCTTT

J: TRBJ2-6
size: .
D: .
V: TRBV7-9
CDR3: CASALRGANVLTF
DNA: TGTGCCAGCGCCTTGCGGGGGGCCAACGTCCTGACTTTC

J: TRBJ1-4
size: .
D: TRBD1
V: TRBV27
CDR3: CASSMTGGGNEKLFF
DNA: TGTGCCAGCAGTATGACAGGGGGAGGTAATGAAAAACTGTTTTTT

J: TRBJ1-2
size: .
D: TRBD1
V: TRBV28
CDR3: CASSLWGQSLNYGYTF
DNA: TGTGCCAGCAGTTTATGGGGACAGTCCCTTAACTATGGCTACACCTTC

J: TRBJ2-3
size: .
D: .
V: TRBV5-4
CDR3: CASSLKIRDVTDTQYF
DNA: TGTGCCAGCAGCTTGAAAATACGGGATGTCACAGATACGCAGTATTTT

J: TRBJ2-2
size: .
D: .
V: TRBV18
CDR3: CASSPTYTGELFF
DNA: TGTGCCAGCTCGCCTACCTACACCGGGGAGCTGTTTTTT

J: TRBJ1-4
size: many
D: .
V: TRBV2
CDR3: CASSERQASEELFF
DNA: TGTGCCAGCAGTGAAAGGCAGGCGTCTGAGGAACTGTTTTTT

J: TRBJ2-4
size: once
D: .
V: TRBV29-1
CDR3: CSARTVGDLAKNIQCF
DNA: TGCAGCGCCCGGACAGTTGGGGATCTAGCCAAAAACATTCAGTGCTTC

J: TRBJ2-3
size: .
D: .
V: TRBV28
CDR3: CASSFLGTSAGTQYF
DNA: TGTGCCAGCAGTTTTCTAGGGACTTCCGCAGGTACGCAGTATTTT

J: TRBJ2-7
size: .
D: .
V: TRBV4-3
CDR3: CASSQEATAPNYEQYF
DNA: TGCGCCAGCAGCCAAGAAGCAACAGCCCCTAACTACGAGCAGTACTTC

J: TRBJ1-2
size: .
D: .
V: TRBV19
CDR3: CASSTRDAVYTF
DNA: TGTGCCAGTAGTACTCGGGACGCCGTCTACACCTTC

J: TRBJ1-4
size: .
D: TRBD1
V: TRBV5-1
CDR3: CASSLTGGKLFF
DNA: TGCGCCAGCAGCTTAACAGGGGGAAAACTGTTTTTT

J: TRBJ1-3
size: once
D: TRBD1
V: TRBV30
CDR3: CAWTARGNTIYF
DNA: TGTGCCTGGACAGCCAGGGGGAACACCATATATTTT

J: TRBJ2-5
size: .
D: .
V: TRBV2
CDR3: CASNKARGLTGETQYF
DNA: TGTGCCAGCAACAAGGCCCGGGGTCTGACTGGGGAGACCCAGTACTTC

J: TRBJ1-1
size: .
D: .
V: TRBV29-1
CDR3: CSVEGAAGPPAFF
DNA: TGCAGCGTTGAAGGTGCCGCGGGGCCTCCAGCTTTCTTT

J: TRBJ2-3
size: .
D: .
V: TRBV25-1
CDR3: CASRETDTQYF
DNA: TGTGCCAGCAGAGAGACAGATACGCAGTATTTT

J: TRBJ2-5
size: .
D: TRBD1
V: TRBV19
CDR3: CASSTDRASPTETQYF
DNA: TGTGCCAGTAGTACCGACAGGGCTTCTCCAACGGAGACCCAGTACTTC

J: TRBJ2-7
size: .
D: .
V: TRBV7-8
CDR3: CASSFSAGEQYF
DNA: TGTGCCAGCAGCTTTAGCGCGGGCGAGCAGTACTTC